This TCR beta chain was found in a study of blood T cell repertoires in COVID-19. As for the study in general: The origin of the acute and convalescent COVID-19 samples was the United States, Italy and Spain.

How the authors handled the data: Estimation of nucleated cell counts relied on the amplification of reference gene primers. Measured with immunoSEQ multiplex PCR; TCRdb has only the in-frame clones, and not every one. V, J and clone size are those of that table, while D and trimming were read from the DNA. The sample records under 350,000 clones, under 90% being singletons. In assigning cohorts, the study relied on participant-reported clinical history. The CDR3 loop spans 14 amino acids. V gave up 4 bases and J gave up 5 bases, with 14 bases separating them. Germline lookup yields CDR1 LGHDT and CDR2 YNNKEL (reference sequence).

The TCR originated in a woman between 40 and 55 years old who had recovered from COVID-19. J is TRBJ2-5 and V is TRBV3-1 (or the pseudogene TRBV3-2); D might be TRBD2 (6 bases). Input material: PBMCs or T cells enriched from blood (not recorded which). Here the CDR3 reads CASSPRGGAETQYF. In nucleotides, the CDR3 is TGTGCCAGCAGCCCGCGGGGCGGGGCGGAGACCCAGTACTTC.